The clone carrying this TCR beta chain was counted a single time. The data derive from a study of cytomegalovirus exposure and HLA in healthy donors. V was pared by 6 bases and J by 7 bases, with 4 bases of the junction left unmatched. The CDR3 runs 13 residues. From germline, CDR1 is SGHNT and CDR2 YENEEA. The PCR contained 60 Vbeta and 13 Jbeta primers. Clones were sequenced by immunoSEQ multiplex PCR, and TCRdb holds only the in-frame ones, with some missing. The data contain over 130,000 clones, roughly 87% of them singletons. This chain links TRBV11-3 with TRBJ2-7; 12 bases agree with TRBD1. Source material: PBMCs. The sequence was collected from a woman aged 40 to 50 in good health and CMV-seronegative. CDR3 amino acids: CASRGQGAREQYF. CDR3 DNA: TGTGCCAGCAGGGGACAGGGGGCGAGGGAGCAGTACTTC.